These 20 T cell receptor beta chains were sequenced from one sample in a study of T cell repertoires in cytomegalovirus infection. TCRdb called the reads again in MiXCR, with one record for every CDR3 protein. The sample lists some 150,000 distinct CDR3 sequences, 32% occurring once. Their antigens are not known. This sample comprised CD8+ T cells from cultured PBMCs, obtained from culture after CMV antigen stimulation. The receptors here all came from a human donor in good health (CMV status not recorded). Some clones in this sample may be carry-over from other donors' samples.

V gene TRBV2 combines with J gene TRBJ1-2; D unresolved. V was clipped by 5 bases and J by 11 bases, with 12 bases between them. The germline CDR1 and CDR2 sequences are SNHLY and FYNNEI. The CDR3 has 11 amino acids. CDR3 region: CASSFRVGYTF. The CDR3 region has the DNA TGTGCCAGCAGTTTCAGAGTAGGGTACACCTTC.

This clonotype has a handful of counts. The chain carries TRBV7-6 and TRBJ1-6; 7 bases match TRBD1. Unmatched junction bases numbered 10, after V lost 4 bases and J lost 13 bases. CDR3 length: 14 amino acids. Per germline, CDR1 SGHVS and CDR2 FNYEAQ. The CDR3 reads CASSSDRALGPLHF. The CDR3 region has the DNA TGTGCCAGCAGCTCAGACAGGGCCCTCGGGCCCCTCCACTTT. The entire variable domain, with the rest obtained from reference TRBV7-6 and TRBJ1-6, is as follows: GAGVSQSPRYKVTKRGQDVALRCDPISGHVSLYWYRQALGQGPEFLTYFNYEAQQDKSGLPNDRFSAERPEGSISTLTIQRTEQRDSAMYRCASSSDRALGPLHFGNGTRLTVT.

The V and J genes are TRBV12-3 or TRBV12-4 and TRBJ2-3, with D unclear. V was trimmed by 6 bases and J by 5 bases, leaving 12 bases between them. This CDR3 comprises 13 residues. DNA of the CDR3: TGTGCCAGCAGCACCCTAGGCCGAGATACGCAGTATTTT. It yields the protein CASSTLGRDTQYF.

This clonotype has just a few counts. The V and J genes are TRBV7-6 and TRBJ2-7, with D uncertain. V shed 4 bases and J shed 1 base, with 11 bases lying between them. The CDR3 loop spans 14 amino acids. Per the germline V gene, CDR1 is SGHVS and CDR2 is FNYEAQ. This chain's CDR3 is CASSSGRNSYEQYF. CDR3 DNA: TGTGCCAGCAGCTCTGGACGGAATTCCTACGAGCAGTACTTC.

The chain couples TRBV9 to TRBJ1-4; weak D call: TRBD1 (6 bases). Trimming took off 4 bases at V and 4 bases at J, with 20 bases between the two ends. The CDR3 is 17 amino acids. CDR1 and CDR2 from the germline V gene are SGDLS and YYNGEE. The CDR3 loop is CASSPTDGGLSNEKLFF. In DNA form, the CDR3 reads TGTGCCAGCAGCCCCACAGATGGGGGGCTGAGTAATGAAAAACTGTTTTTT.

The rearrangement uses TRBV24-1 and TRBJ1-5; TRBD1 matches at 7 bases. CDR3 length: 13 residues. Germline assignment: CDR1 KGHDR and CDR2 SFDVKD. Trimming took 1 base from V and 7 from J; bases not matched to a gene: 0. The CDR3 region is CATSDLQGQPQHF. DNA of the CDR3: TGTGCCACCAGTGATTTACAGGGGCAGCCCCAGCATTTT.

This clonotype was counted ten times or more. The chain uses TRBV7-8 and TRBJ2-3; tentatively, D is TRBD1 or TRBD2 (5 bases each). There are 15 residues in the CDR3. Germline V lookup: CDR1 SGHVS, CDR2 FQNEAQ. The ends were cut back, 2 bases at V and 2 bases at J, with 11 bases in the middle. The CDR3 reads CASSLLGTTTDTQYF. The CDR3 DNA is TGTGCCAGCAGCTTACTTGGGACCACCACAGATACGCAGTATTTT.

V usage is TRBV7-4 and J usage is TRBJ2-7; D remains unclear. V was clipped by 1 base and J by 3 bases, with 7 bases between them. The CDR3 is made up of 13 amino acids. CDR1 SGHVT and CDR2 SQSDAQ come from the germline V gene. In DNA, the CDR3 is TGTGCCAGCAGCTTAGGGGTAGTCTACGAGCAGTACTTC. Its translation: CASSLGVVYEQYF.

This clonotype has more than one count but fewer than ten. DNA of the CDR3: TGTGCCAGCACCAACGATCCCGGTGGCACTGAAGCTTTCTTT. This translates into CASTNDPGGTEAFF. The rearrangement links TRBV12-3 or TRBV12-4 to TRBJ1-1, with D unclear. The ends were cut back, 7 bases at V and 4 bases at J, with 16 bases in the middle. CDR3 length: 14 residues.

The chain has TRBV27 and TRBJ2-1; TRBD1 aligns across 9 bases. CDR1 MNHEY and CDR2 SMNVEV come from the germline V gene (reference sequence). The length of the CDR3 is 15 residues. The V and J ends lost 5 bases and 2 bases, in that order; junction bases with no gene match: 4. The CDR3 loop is CASSRGQGPYNEQFF. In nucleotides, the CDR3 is TGTGCCAGCAGTAGGGGACAGGGTCCCTACAATGAGCAGTTCTTC.

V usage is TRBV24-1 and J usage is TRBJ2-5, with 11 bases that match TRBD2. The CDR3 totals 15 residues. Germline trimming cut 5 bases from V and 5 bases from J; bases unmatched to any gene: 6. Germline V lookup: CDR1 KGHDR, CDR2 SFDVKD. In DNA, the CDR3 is TGTGCCACCAGTGCGGGGACTAGCGGTATCGAGACCCAGTACTTC. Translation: CATSAGTSGIETQYF.

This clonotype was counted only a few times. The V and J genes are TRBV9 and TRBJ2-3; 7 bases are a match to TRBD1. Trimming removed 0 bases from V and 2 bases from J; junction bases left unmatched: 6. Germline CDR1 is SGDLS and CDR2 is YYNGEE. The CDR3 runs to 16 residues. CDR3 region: CASSVGGGGPTDTQYF. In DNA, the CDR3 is TGTGCCAGCAGCGTAGGAGGGGGCGGTCCCACAGATACGCAGTATTTT.

CDR3 sequence (DNA): TGTGCCATCAGTGACGGGGGGGCTGGTGAGCAGTTCTTC. Translating gives CAISDGGAGEQFF. The chain couples TRBV10-3 to TRBJ2-1, with TRBD2 matching over 8 bases. V lost 3 bases and J lost 9; bases outside the gene matches: 4. This CDR3 is 13 amino acids long. From germline, CDR1 is ENHRY and CDR2 SYGVKD.

The CDR3 DNA reads TGTGCCAGCAGAGGACCCGGGACTAGCGGGGGGCTACTCCCAATCACAGATACGCAGTATTTT. Translation: CASRGPGTSGGLLPITDTQYF. The gene calls are TRBV6-6 and TRBJ2-3; 15 bases are shared with TRBD2. Germline V gene lookup returns CDR1 MNHNY and CDR2 SVGAGI (reference sequence). With V trimmed by 6 bases and J by 2 bases, 18 bases remained unmatched. This CDR3 spans 21 amino acids.

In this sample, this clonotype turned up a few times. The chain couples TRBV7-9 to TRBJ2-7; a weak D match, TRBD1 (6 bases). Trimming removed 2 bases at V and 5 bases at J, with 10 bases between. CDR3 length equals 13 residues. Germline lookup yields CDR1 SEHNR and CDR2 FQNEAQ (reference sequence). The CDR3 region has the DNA TGTGCCAGCAGCTTAAGTAACAGGGACGAGCAGTACTTC. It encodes CASSLSNRDEQYF.

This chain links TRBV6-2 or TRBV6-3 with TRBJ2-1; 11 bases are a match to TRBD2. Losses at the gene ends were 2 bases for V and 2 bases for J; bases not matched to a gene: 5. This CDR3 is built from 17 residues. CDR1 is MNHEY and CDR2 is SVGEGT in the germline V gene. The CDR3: CASSYETSGVPYNEQFF. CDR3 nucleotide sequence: TGTGCCAGCAGTTACGAGACTAGCGGGGTACCCTACAATGAGCAGTTCTTC.

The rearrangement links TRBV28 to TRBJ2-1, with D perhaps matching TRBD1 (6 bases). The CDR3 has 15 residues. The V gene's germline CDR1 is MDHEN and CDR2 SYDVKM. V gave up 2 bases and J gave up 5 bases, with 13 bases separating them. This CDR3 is CASSLLQGKDNEQFF. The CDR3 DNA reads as TGTGCCAGCAGTTTACTCCAGGGGAAAGACAATGAGCAGTTCTTC.

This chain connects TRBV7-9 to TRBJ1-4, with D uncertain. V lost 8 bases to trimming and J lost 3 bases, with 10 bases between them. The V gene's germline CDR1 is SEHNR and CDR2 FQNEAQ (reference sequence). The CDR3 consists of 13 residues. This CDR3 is CASRNGPNEKLFF. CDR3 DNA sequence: TGTGCCAGCCGCAACGGCCCTAATGAAAAACTGTTTTTT.

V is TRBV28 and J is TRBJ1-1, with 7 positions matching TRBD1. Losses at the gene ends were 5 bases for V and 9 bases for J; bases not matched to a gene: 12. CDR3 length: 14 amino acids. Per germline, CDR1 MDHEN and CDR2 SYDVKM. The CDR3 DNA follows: TGTGCCAGCAGTCCGTTACAGGGGCCGTTCAAAGCTTTCTTT. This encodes CASSPLQGPFKAFF.

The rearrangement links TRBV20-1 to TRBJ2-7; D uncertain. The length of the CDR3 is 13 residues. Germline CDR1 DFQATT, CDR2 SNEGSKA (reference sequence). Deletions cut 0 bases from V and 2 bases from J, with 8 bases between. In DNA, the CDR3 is TGCAGTGCTAGAGATGGGCAGACCTACGAGCAGTACTTC. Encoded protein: CSARDGQTYEQYF.